Sequencing of this T cell receptor beta chain was carried out in a study of blood T cell repertoires in COVID-19 (TCRdb year 2020). Looking at the study overall: Samples from collaborators originated in the United States, Italy and Spain and spanned both the acute and convalescent phases of COVID-19. The prospective study material was composed of cDNA or gDNA derived from T cells, B-cell-depleted T cells, or PBMCs. Subjects who had been exposed to COVID-19, were actively infected with it, or had recovered from it provided the deeply sampled blood TCRbeta repertoires that made up the dataset. The repertoires were made available in a free public database intended to serve as a resource for research on the immune response to SARS-CoV-2. Samples came from the ongoing ImmuneRACE study (first 160 participants) plus 1,254 subjects from 6 global collaborators. Nearly every sample came with metadata listing a de-identified subject ID, COVID-19 status, age in years and sex. HLA class I and class II types, where available, came from metadata supplied by the sample provider rather than from assay-based typing. The study at large found these results: How much clinical and demographic metadata was included differed by source and by participant, and the metadata was provided uncurated.

Whole blood was collected in K2EDTA tubes by collaborating institutions according to the institutions' own protocols. For TCRbeta analysis, collaborator samples were shipped as frozen whole blood, as isolated PBMCs, or as DNA extracted from either sample type. A remark on this clone: The antigen it recognizes is unknown. Nothing much larger sits one base from this clone, and base qualities are not available.

The immunoSEQ Assay, a bias-controlled multiplex PCR, was used to amplify TCRbeta CDR3 regions from genomic DNA. The paper's data handling went like this. Within the assay, amplification of reference gene primers was used to estimate how many nucleated cells each sample contained. To quantify the absolute abundance of each unique TCRbeta CDR3 rearrangement, sequence reads were collapsed and filtered. For each sample, productive Simpson clonality was calculated by taking the square root of Simpson's diversity index across productive rearrangements. The source is immuneACCESS, and TCRdb retained only in-frame sequences with V and J called. Part of the clones is not carried over; for the studies checked, unresolved V genes explain less than half of this, and the remainder is unexplained. V and J calls and clone size follow that table, whereas D and trimming were derived from the DNA. The sample contains some 120,000 clones, roughly nine tenths of them found a single time. Approximately 1.7% of the sample lies in the top ten.

The germline V gene encodes CDR1 LNHDA and CDR2 SQIVND (reference sequence). The CDR3 measures 12 amino acids from cysteine to phenylalanine. Only the CDR3 DNA is retained, 36 bases long and in frame from the first base. V sheds 4 bases and J sheds 9 bases, leaving 10 bases between their ends. The sequence came from a human donor with active COVID-19. The donor label of this sample is uncertain. The rearrangement combines TRBV19 with TRBJ1-3, with a weak D call of TRBD1 (5 bases match). The specimen sequenced was peripheral blood. The DNA sequence is TGTGCCAGTAGTACTTGGAGGGGCACCATATATTTT. Its amino acids are CASSTWRGTIYF.